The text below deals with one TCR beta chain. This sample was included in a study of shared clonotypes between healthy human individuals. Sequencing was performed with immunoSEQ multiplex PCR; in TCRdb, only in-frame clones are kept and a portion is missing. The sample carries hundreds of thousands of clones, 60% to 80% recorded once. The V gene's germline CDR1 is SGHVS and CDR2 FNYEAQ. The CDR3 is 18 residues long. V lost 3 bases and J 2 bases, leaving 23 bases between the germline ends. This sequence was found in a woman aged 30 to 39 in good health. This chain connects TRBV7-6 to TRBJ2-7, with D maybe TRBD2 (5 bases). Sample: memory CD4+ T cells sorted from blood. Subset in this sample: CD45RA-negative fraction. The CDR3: CASSFGSSVGAITYEQYF. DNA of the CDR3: TGTGCCAGCAGCTTCGGGTCTTCCGTGGGAGCGATAACCTACGAGCAGTACTTC. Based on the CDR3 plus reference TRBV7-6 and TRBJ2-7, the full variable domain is GAGVSQSPRYKVTKRGQDVALRCDPISGHVSLYWYRQALGQGPEFLTYFNYEAQQDKSGLPNDRFSAERPEGSISTLTIQRTEQRDSAMYRCASSFGSSVGAITYEQYFGPGTRLTVT.